Reported below is one T cell receptor (beta chain). Its antigen is unknown. Patients having uncontrolled infection, another autoimmune disease, pregnancy or lactation were not included. Fresh peripheral blood, about 10 ml of it, supplied the PBMCs. V shed 3 bases, J shed 4 bases, and the junction held 7 bases outside the gene matches. CDR3 length: 15 residues. CDR1 is SGHRS, CDR2 YFSETQ, per germline. From RNA transcripts, TCR beta CDR3 regions were amplified. During a first-round RT-PCR of the TCR CDR3, the HTBI primer set was used. A single record per CDR3 protein comes from TCRdb applying MiXCR to the multiplex PCR reads. This table has a few hundred thousand distinct CDR3 sequences, approximately 25% appearing once. This record belongs to a study of T cells in Graves' hyperthyroidism and ophthalmopathy. The study, taken as a whole, reports: Most clonotypes expanded in the thyroid (above 0.001) were also present in blood.

The receptor comes from a man over 45 with Graves' hyperthyroidism. The source material was blood. This chain uses TRBV5-1 with TRBJ2-3; TRBD1 aligns across 8 bases. Written as DNA, the CDR3 is TGCGCCAGCAGCTCCGCAGGGGGCAGCCCAGATACGCAGTATTTT. Its translation: CASSSAGGSPDTQYF. Filled out from reference TRBV5-1 and TRBJ2-3, the complete variable domain reads KAGVTQTPRYLIKTRGQQVTLSCSPISGHRSVSWYQQTPGQGLQFLFEYFSETQRNKGNFPGRFSGRQFSNSRSEMNVSTLELGDSALYLCASSSAGGSPDTQYFGPGTRLTVL.